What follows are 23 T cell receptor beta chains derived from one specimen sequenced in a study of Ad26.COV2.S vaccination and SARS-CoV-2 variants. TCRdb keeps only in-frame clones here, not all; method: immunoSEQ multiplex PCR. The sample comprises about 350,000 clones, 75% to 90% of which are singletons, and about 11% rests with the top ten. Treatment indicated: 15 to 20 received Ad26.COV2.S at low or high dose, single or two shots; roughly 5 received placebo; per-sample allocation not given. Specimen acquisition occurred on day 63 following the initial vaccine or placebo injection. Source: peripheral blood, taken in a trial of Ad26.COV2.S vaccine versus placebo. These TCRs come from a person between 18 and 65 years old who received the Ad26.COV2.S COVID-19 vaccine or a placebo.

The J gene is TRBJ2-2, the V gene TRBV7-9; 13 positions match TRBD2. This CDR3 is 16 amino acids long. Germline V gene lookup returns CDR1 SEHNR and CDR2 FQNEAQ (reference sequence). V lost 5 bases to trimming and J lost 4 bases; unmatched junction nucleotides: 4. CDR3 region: CASSLGLAGVTGELFF. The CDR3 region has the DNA TGTGCCAGCAGCCTAGGACTAGCGGGAGTCACCGGGGAGCTGTTTTTT.

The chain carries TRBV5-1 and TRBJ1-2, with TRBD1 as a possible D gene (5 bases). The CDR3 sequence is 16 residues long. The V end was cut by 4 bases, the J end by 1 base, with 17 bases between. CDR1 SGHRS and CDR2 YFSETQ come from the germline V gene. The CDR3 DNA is TGCGCCAGCAGCCCAGTCGCGAGGGGTGTTAACTATGGCTACACCTTC. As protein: CASSPVARGVNYGYTF.

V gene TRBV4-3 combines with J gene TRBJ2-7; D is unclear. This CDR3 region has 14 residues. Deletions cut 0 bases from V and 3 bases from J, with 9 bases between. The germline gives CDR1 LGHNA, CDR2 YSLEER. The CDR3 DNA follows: TGCGCCAGCAGCCAAGAAAGTGGCGGCTACGAGCAGTACTTC. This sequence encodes CASSQESGGYEQYF.

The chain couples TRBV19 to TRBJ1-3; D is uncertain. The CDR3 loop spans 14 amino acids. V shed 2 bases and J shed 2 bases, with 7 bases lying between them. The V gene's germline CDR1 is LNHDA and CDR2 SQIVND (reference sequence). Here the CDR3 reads CASSIRTAGNTIYF. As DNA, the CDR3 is TGTGCCAGTAGTATAAGGACTGCTGGAAACACCATATATTTT.

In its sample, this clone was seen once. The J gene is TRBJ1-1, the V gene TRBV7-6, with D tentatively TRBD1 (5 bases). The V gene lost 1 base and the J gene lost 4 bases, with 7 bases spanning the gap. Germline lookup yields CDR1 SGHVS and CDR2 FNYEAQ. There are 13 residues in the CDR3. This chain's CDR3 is CASSLGRATEAFF. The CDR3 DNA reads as TGTGCCAGCAGCTTAGGCAGGGCCACTGAAGCTTTCTTT.

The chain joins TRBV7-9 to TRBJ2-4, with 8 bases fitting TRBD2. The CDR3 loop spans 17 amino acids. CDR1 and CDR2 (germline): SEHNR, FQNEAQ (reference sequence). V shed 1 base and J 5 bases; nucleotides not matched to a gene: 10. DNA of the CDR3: TGTGCCAGCAGCTTAGTCGGGAGGGGGACACTCGAAAACATTCAGTACTTC. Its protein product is CASSLVGRGTLENIQYF.

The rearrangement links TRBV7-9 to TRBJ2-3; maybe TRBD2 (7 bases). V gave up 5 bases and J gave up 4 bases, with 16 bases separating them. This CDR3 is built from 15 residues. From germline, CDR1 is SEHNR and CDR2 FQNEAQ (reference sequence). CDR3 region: CASSSSGGASDTQYF. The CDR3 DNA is TGTGCCAGCAGCAGCTCGGGGGGCGCGTCAGATACGCAGTATTTT. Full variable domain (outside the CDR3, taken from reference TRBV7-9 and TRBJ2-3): DTGVSQNPRHKITKRGQNVTFRCDPISEHNRLYWYRQTLGQGPEFLTYFQNEAQLEKSRLLSDRFSAERPKGSFSTLEIQRTEQGDSAMYLCASSSSGGASDTQYFGPGTRLTVL.

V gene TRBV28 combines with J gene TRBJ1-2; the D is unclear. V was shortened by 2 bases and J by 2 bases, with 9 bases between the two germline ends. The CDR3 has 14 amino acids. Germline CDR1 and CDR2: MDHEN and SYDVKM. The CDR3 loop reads CASSLERGNYGYTF. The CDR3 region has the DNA TGTGCCAGCAGTTTAGAACGCGGGAACTATGGCTACACCTTC.

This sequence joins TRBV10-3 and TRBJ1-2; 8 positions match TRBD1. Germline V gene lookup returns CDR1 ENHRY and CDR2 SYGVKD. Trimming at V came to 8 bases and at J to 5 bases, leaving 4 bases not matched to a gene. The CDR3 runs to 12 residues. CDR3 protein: CAISTGEYGYTF. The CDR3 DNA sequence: TGTGCCATCTCGACAGGGGAGTATGGCTACACCTTC.

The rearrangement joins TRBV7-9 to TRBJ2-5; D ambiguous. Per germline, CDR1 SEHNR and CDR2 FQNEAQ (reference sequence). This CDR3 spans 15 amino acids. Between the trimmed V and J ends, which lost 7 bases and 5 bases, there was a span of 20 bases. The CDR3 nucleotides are TGTGCCAGCATCCCCTCAACAAGCCCCTCGGAGACCCAGTACTTC. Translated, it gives CASIPSTSPSETQYF.

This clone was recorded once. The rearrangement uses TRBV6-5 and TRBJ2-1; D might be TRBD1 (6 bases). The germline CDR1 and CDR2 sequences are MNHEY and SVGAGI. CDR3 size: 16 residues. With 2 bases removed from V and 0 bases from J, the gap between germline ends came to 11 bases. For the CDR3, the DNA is TGTGCCAGCAGTTACGACCTAGGGGGCTCCTACAATGAGCAGTTCTTC. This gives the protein CASSYDLGGSYNEQFF.

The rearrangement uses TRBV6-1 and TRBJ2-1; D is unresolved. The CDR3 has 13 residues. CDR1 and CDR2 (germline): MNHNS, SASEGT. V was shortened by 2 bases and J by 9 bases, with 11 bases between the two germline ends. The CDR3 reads CASSERENVEQFF. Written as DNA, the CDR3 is TGTGCCAGCAGTGAAAGGGAAAACGTTGAGCAGTTCTTC.

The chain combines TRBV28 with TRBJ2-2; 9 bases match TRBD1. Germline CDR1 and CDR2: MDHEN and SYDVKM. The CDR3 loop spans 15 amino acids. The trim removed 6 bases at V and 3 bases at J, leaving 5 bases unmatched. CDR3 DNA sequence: TGTGCCAGCAGGTTCCGGGACAGGGACACCGGGGAGCTGTTTTTT. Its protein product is CASRFRDRDTGELFF.

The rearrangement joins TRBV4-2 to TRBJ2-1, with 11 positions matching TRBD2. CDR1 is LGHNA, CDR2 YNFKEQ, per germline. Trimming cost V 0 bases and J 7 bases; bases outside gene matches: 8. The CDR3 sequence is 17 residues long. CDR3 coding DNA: TGTGCCAGCAGCCAAGATTTCGGGACTAGCGGCATAAATGAGCAGTTCTTC. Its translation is CASSQDFGTSGINEQFF.

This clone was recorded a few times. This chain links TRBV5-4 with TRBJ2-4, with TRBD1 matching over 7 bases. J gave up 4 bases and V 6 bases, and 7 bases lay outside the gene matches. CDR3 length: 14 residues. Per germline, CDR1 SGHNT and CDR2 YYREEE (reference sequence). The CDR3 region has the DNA TGTGCCAGCACCATTGGGGGACAGAAAAACATTCAGTACTTC. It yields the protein CASTIGGQKNIQYF.

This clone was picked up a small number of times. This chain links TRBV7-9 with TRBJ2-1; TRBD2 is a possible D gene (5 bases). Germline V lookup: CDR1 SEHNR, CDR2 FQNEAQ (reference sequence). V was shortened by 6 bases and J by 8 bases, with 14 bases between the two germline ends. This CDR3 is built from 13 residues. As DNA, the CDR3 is TGTGCCAGCAGGTGGGGAGTCGGGGATGAGCAGTTCTTC. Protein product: CASRWGVGDEQFF.

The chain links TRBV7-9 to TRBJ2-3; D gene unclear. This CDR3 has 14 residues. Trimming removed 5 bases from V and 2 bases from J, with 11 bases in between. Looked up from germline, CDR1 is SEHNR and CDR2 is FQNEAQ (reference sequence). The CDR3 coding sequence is TGTGCCAGCAGCCCGCGGATGAACACAGATACGCAGTATTTT. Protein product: CASSPRMNTDTQYF.

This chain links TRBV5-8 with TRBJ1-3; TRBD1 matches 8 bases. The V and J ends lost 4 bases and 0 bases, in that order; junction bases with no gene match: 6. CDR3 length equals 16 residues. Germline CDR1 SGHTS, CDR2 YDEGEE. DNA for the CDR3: TGTGCCAGCAGCGTTTGGGACAGGAGCTCTGGAAACACCATATATTTT. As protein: CASSVWDRSSGNTIYF.

In DNA form, the CDR3 reads TGTGCCAGCAGCTTAGGAATAGCGGACACAGATACGCAGTATTTT. Its translation is CASSLGIADTDTQYF. V usage is TRBV13 and J usage is TRBJ2-3; D is perhaps TRBD2 (6 bases). This CDR3 is built from 15 residues. CDR1 is PRHDT and CDR2 is FYEKMQ in the germline V gene (reference sequence). V was shortened by 0 bases and J by 2 bases, with 9 bases between the two germline ends.

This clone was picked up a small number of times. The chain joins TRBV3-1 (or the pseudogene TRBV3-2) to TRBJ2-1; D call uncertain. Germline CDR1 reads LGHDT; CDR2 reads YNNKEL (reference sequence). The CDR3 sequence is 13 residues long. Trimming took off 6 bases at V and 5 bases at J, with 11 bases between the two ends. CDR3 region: CASRGVRDNEQFF. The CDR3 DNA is TGTGCCAGCAGGGGTGTACGCGACAATGAGCAGTTCTTC.

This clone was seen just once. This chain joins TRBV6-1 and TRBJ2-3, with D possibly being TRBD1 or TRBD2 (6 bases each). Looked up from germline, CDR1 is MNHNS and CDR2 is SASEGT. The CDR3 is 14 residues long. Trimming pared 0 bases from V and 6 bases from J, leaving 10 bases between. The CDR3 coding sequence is TGTGCCAGCAGTGAAGCGGGGGGCAGGGATACGCAGTATTTT. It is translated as CASSEAGGRDTQYF.

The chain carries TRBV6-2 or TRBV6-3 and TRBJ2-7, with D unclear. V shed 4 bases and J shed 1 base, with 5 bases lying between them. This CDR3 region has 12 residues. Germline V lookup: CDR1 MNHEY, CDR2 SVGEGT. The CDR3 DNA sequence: TGTGCCAGCAGTTGGGCGTCCTACGAGCAGTACTTC. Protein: CASSWASYEQYF.

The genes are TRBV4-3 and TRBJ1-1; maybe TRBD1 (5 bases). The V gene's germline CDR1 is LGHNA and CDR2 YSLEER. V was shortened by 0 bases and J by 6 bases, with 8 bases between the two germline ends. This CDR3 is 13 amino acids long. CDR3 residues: CASSQEWGAEAFF. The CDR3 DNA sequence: TGCGCCAGCAGCCAAGAGTGGGGGGCTGAAGCTTTCTTT.